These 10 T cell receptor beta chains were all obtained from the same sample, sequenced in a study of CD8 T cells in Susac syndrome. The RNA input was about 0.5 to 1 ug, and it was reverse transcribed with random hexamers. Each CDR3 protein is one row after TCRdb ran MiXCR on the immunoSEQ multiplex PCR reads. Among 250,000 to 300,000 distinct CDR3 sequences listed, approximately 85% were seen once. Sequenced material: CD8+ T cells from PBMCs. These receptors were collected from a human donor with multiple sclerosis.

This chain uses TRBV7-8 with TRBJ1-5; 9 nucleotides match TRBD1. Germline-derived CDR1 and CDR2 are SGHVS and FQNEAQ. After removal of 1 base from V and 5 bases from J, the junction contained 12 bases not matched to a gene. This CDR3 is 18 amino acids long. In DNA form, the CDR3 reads TGTGCCAGCAGCTTAGGCTACCTCGAGGGACAGGGCGATCAGCCCCAGCATTTT. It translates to CASSLGYLEGQGDQPQHF. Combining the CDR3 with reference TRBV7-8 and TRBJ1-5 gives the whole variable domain GAGVSQSPRYKVAKRGQDVALRCDPISGHVSLFWYQQALGQGPEFLTYFQNEAQLDKSGLPSDRFFAERPEGSVSTLKIQRTQQEDSAVYLCASSLGYLEGQGDQPQHFGDGTRLSIL.

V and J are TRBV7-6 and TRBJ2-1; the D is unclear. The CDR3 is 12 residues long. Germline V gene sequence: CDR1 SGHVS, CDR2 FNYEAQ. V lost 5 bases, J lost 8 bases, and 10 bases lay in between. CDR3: CASSVLADEQFF. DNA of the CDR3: TGTGCCAGCAGCGTACTTGCGGATGAGCAGTTCTTC.

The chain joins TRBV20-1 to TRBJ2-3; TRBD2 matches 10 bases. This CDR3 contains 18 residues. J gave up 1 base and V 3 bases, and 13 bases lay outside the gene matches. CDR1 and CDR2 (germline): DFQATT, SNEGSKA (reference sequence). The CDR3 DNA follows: TGCAGTGCTAGTGGGGATAAGCGGGAGGGCCGAGGCACAGATACGCAGTATTTT. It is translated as CSASGDKREGRGTDTQYF.

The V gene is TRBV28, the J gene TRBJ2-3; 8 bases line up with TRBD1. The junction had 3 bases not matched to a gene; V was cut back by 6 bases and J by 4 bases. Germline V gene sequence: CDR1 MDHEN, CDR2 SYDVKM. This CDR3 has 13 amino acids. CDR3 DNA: TGTGCCAGCAGGGACAGGGACCCAGATACGCAGTATTTT. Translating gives CASRDRDPDTQYF.

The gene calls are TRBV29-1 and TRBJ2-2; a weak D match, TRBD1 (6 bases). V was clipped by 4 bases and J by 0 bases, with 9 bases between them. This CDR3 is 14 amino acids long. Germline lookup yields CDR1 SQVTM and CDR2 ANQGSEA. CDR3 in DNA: TGCAGCGTTGCCGGGACATCGAACACCGGGGAGCTGTTTTTT. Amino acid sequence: CSVAGTSNTGELFF.

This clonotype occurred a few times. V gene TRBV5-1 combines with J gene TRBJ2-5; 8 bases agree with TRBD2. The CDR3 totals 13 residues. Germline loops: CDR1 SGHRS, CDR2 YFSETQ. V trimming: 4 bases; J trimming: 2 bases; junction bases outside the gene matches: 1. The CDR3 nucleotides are TGCGCCAGCAGCAAGCGGGAGCAAGAGACCCAGTACTTC. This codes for CASSKREQETQYF.

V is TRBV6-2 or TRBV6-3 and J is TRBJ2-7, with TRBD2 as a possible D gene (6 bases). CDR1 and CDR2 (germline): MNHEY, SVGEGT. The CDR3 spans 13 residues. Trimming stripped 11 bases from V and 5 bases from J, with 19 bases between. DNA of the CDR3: TGTGCCGGATCCGACCGGGAGAGGGACGAGCAGTACTTC. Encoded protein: CAGSDRERDEQYF.

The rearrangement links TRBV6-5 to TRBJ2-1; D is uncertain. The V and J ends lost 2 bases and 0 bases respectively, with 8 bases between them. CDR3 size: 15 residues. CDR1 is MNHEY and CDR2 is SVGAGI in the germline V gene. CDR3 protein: CASSYGRSSYNEQFF. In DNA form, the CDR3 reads TGTGCCAGCAGTTACGGACGAAGCTCCTACAATGAGCAGTTCTTC.

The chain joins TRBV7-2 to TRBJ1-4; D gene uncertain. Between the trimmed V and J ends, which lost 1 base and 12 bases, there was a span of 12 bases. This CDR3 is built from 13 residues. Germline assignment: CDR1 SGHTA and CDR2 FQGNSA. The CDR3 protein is CASSLVSAGELFF. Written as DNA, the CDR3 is TGTGCCAGCAGCTTAGTCTCGGCAGGAGAACTGTTTTTT. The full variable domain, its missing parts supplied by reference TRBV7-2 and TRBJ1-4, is GAGVSQSPSNKVTEKGKDVELRCDPISGHTALYWYRQSLGQGLEFLIYFQGNSAPDKSGLPSDRFSAERTGGSVSTLTIQRTQQEDSAVYLCASSLVSAGELFFGSGTQLSVL.

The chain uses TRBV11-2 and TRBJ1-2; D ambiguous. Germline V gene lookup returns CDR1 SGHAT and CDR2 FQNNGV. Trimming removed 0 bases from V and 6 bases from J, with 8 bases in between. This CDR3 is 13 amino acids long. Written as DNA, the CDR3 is TGTGCCAGCAGCTTAGACGGCTTGAATGGCTACACCTTC. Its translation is CASSLDGLNGYTF.